Presented here are 9 T cell receptor beta chains from one specimen sequenced in a study of T-cell reconstitution after alpha-beta-depleted transplantation in children. A TCRbeta library incorporating unique molecular identifiers was prepared. One entry per CDR3 protein results from TCRdb running MiXCR on the PCR reads. Among some 200,000 distinct CDR3 sequences listed, over 5.5% were seen once. The input for sequencing was PBMCs from the stem cell graft donor, taken from the stem cell graft. The source is a human donor who donated a stem cell graft to a child with Wiskott-Aldrich syndrome.

This clonotype was observed many times. DNA of the CDR3: TGTGCCAGCCCATGGCTCCAGGAGTGCGAGCAGTACTTC. Its translation is CASPWLQECEQYF. The gene calls are TRBV7-9 and TRBJ2-7; D is uncertain. Germline values: CDR1 SEHNR, CDR2 FQNEAQ (reference sequence). There are 13 residues in the CDR3. With 8 bases removed from V and 6 bases from J, the gap between germline ends came to 17 bases.

In its sample, this clonotype was seen many times. This chain uses TRBV10-3 with TRBJ2-7; D not certain. The CDR3 is 15 residues long. V lost 4 bases to trimming and J lost 0 bases, with 13 bases between them. CDR1 and CDR2 (germline): ENHRY, SYGVKD. The CDR3 region is CAISGRAESSYEQYF. The CDR3 DNA is TGTGCCATCAGTGGTCGGGCGGAGAGCTCCTACGAGCAGTACTTC.

This clonotype was seen a few times. This chain links TRBV20-1 with TRBJ2-5, with TRBD2 identical over 8 bases. There are 12 residues in the CDR3. The ends lost 4 bases at V and 3 bases at J; junction bases unmatched: 1. In germline, CDR1 is DFQATT, CDR2 SNEGSKA (reference sequence). Written as DNA, the CDR3 is TGCAGTGCTATAGCGGGGAAAGAGACCCAGTACTTC. This gives the protein CSAIAGKETQYF.

This clonotype has just a few counts. V is TRBV20-1 and J is TRBJ1-5; D gene uncertain. V was cut by 5 bases and J by 6 bases, with 5 bases left in between. The CDR3 spans 10 residues. Germline assignment: CDR1 DFQATT and CDR2 SNEGSKA (reference sequence). CDR3 coding DNA: TGCAGTGCTGGAACTCAGCCCCAGCATTTT. Translation gives CSAGTQPQHF.

The sample holds many counts of this clonotype. The chain couples TRBV5-1 to TRBJ2-7; a weak D match, TRBD2 (5 bases). Germline values: CDR1 SGHRS, CDR2 YFSETQ. The CDR3 runs 14 residues. V lost 8 bases and J lost 1, with 16 bases in between. The CDR3 protein is CASREGLSSYEQYF. The CDR3 nucleotides are TGCGCCAGTCGGGAAGGGCTCTCTTCCTACGAGCAGTACTTC.

This clonotype was observed at least ten times. The chain links TRBV27 to TRBJ2-1, with D hard to call. This CDR3 region has 12 residues. Trimming took 6 bases from V and 9 from J, leaving 12 bases between them. Germline lookup yields CDR1 MNHEY and CDR2 SMNVEV (reference sequence). The chain's CDR3 is CASSPLAGEQFF. The CDR3 DNA is TGTGCCAGCAGCCCATTGGCCGGTGAGCAGTTCTTC.

There are many counts of this clonotype. The CDR3 bases are TGTGCCAGCAGCTTGACTAGCGGGACTGCTGTTGAGCTGTTTTTT. It yields the protein CASSLTSGTAVELFF. The chain has TRBV7-8 and TRBJ2-2; 11 nucleotides match TRBD2. Germline lookup yields CDR1 SGHVS and CDR2 FQNEAQ. The length of the CDR3 is 15 residues. With V trimmed by 3 bases and J by 11 bases, 8 bases remained unmatched.

This chain joins TRBV7-2 and TRBJ2-2, with TRBD1 as a possible D gene (5 bases). Germline-derived CDR1 and CDR2 are SGHTA and FQGNSA. V lost 6 bases and J lost 6, with 20 bases in between. The CDR3 sequence is 16 residues long. CDR3 in DNA: TGTGCCAGCAGGCTATCAGCAGGGTGGAGAGCCGGGGAGCTGTTTTTT. Translation gives CASRLSAGWRAGELFF.

The sample holds many counts of this clonotype. CDR3 in amino acids: CASSLRERGFGGGEQYF. DNA of the CDR3: TGTGCCAGCAGCTTAAGAGAGCGTGGATTCGGCGGGGGCGAGCAGTACTTC. This sequence joins TRBV11-2 and TRBJ2-7; 7 bases are shared with TRBD2. J gave up 6 bases and V 2 bases, and 16 bases lay outside the gene matches. Germline CDR1 is SGHAT and CDR2 is FQNNGV. The CDR3 has 17 amino acids.